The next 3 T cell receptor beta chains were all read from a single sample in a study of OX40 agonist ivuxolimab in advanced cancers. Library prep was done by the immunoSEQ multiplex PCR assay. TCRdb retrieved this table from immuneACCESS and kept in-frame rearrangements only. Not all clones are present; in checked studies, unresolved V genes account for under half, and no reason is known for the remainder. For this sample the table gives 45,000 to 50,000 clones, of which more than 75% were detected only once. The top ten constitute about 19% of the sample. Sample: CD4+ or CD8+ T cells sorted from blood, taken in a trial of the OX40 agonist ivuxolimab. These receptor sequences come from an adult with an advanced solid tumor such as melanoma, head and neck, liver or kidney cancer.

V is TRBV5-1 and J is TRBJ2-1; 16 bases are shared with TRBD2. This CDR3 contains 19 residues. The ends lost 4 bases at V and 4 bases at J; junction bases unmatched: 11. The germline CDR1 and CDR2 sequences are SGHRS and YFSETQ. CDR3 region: CASSTGLAGGPKRYNEQFF. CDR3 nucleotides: TGCGCCAGCAGCACGGGACTAGCGGGAGGGCCGAAACGATACAATGAGCAGTTCTTC. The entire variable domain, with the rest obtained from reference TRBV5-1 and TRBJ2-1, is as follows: KAGVTQTPRYLIKTRGQQVTLSCSPISGHRSVSWYQQTPGQGLQFLFEYFSETQRNKGNFPGRFSGRQFSNSRSEMNVSTLELGDSALYLCASSTGLAGGPKRYNEQFFGPGTRLTVL.

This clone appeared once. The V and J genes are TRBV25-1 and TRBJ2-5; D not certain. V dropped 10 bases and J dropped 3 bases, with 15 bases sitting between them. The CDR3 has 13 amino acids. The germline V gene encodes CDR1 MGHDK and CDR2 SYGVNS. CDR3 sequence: CANPMDLKETQYF. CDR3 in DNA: TGTGCCAACCCGATGGACCTAAAAGAGACCCAGTACTTC.

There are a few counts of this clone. CDR3 protein: CAVSLQGGEQYF. As DNA, the CDR3 is TGTGCCGTCAGTCTACAGGGCGGCGAGCAGTACTTC. The chain carries TRBV7-6 and TRBJ2-7; D may be TRBD1 (6 bases). This CDR3 region has 12 residues. Germline V gene lookup returns CDR1 SGHVS and CDR2 FNYEAQ. V lost 11 bases, J lost 6 bases, and 17 bases lay in between. Full variable domain (remainder filled in from reference TRBV7-6 and TRBJ2-7): GAGVSQSPRYKVTKRGQDVALRCDPISGHVSLYWYRQALGQGPEFLTYFNYEAQQDKSGLPNDRFSAERPEGSISTLTIQRTEQRDSAMYRCAVSLQGGEQYFGPGTRLTVT.